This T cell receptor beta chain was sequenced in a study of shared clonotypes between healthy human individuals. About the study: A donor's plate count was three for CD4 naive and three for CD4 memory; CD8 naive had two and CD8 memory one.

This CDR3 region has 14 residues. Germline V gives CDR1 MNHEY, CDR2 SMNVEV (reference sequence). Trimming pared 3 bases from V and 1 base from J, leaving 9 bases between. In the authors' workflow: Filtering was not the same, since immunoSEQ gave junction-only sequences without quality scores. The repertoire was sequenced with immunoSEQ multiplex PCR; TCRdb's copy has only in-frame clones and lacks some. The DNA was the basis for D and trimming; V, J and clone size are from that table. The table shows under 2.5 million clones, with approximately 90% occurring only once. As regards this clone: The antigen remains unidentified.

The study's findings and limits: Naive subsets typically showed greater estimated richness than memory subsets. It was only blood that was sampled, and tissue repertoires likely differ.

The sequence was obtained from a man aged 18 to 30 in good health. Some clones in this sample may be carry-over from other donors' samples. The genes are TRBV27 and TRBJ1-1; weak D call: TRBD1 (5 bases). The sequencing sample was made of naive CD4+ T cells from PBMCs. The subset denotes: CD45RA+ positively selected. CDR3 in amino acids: CASSFGGTNTEAFF. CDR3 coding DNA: TGTGCCAGCAGTTTTGGGGGGACGAACACTGAAGCTTTCTTT.